The present T cell receptor beta chain was sequenced within a study of T cells in Graves' hyperthyroidism and ophthalmopathy. In this sample, this clonotype turned up many times. Participants, patients aged 18 to 65, had newly diagnosed hyperthyroidism with a duration under 2 months. RNA transcripts gave rise to amplified TCR beta CDR3 regions. The HTBI primer set drove a first-round RT-PCR of the TCR CDR3. One entry per CDR3 protein, called by TCRdb with MiXCR from the multiplex PCR reads. Of 500,000 to 750,000 distinct CDR3 sequences in the sample, roughly 50% were seen once. Looked up from germline, CDR1 is LGHNT and CDR2 is FRNRAP. The length of the CDR3 is 13 residues. With 6 bases removed from V and 8 bases from J, the gap between germline ends came to 16 bases.

V usage is TRBV12-5 and J usage is TRBJ1-1; tentative D call: TRBD1 (6 bases). This clonotype was obtained from a woman between 18 and 29 years old with Graves' hyperthyroidism. The sample was peripheral blood or thyroid tissue (not recorded which). CDR3 region: CASGASGTLEAFF. The CDR3 region has the DNA TGTGCTAGTGGGGCTTCCGGGACATTGGAAGCTTTCTTT. Variable domain in full (rest from reference TRBV12-5 and TRBJ1-1): DARVTQTPRHKVTEMGQEVTMRCQPILGHNTVFWYRQTMMQGLELLAYFRNRAPLDDSGMPKDRFSAEMPDATLATLKIQPSEPRDSAVYFCASGASGTLEAFFGQGTRLTVV.